The sequence of this T cell receptor (beta chain) was determined in a study of vaccination and CD4 T cells after COVID-19. Overall study: SARS-CoV-2, HCoV-NL63, HCoV-OC43 and HCoV-229E supplied the overlapping spike peptides used to stimulate cells.

Treatment noted: approximately 10-day PBMC culture with coronavirus spike peptide pools or control peptides (ViraFEST assay). The unexposed donor's CD4+ T cells were collected before the COVID-19 pandemic (2011-2018). Antigen-specific T cells were expanded with peptide pools by ViraFEST, and TCRs were then sequenced. Half the growth medium was swapped for new IL-2 medium on days 3 and 7. On this clonotype: Its antigen is unidentified.

The V end lost 6 bases, the J end lost 0 bases, and 13 bases lay between the germline ends. Germline V gene lookup returns CDR1 SGHAT and CDR2 FQNNGV. The CDR3 sequence is 15 residues long. Oncomine TCR Beta short-read sequencing was applied to DNA from cultured CD4+ T cells. One entry per CDR3 protein, called by TCRdb with MiXCR from the PCR reads. The table shows thousands of distinct CDR3 sequences, with roughly 48% occurring only once. The chain combines TRBV11-2 with TRBJ2-3; unclear D gene. This TCR was recovered from a human donor in good health. Sample: CD4+ T cells from blood, cultured in vitro. The CDR3 loop reads CASSPSFASTDTQYF. In DNA, the CDR3 is TGTGCCAGCAGTCCGTCGTTTGCAAGCACAGATACGCAGTATTTT.